This T cell receptor (beta chain) was sequenced in a study of cytomegalovirus exposure and HLA in healthy donors. The PCR had 60 Vbeta and 13 Jbeta primers. Measured with immunoSEQ multiplex PCR; TCRdb has only the in-frame clones, and not every one. The data contain roughly 99,000 clones, around 77% of them singletons. Germline V gene data show CDR1 as MDHEN and CDR2 as SYDVKM. This CDR3 contains 15 residues. V was clipped by 4 bases and J by 1 base; unmatched bases: 4. The rearrangement links TRBV28 to TRBJ1-3, with TRBD1 identical over 7 bases. The sequencing sample was made of PBMCs. The sequence was obtained from a man aged 18 to 29 in good health and CMV-seronegative. In DNA form, the CDR3 reads TGTGCCAGCAGTTCCCACAGGGGATCTGGAAACACCATATATTTT. Translated, it gives CASSSHRGSGNTIYF.